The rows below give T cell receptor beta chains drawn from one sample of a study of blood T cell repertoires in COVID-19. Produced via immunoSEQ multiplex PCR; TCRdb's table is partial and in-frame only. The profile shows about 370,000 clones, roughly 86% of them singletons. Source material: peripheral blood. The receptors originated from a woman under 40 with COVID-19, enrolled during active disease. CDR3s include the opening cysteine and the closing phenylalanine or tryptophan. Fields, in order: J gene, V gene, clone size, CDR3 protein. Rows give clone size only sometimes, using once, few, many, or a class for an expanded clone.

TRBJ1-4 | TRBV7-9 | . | CASSEGDRGMEKLFF
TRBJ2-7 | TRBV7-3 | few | CASSLVAGYEQYF
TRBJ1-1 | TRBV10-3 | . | CAALATVNTEAFF
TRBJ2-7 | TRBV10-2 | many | CASSLAGGPHEQYF
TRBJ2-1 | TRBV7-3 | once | CASSGGALLRNNEQFF
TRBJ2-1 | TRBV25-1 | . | CASSDELGNEQFF
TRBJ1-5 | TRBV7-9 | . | CASSATGVAQPQHF
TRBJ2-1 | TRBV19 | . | CASSIIGGDAAFYNEQFF
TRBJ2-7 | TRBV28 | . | CASTGQFYEQYF
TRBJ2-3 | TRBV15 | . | CATSSAAGTALGGDTQYF
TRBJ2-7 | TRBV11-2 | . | CASSYGQGTEEQYF
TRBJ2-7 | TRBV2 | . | CASRAGTGSGEQYF
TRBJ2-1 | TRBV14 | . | CASSRGQGGYNEQFF
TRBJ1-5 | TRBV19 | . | CASSIGGGDRQPQHF
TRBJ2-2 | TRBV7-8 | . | CASSVGTPAGELFF
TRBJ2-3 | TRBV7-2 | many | CASSWGLAGKADTQYF
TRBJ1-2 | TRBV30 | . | CAWSDPGQPYGYTF
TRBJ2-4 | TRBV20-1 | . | CSASVGVSGSLGDIQYF
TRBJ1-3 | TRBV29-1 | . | CSVGDSSGNTIYF
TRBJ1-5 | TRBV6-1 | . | CASSDPSPPAQHF
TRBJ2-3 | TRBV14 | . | CASSQKRLETDTQYF
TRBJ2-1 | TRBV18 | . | CASPPETGNYNEQFF
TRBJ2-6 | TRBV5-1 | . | CASSLVRILSSGANVLTF
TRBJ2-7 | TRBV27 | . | CASSVGGGRVHEQYF
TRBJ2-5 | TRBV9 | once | CASSDRGLAGVRQETQYF
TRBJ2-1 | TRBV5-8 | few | CASSLVVGLAGLNEQFF
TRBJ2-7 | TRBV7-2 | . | CASSWTSGSEQYF
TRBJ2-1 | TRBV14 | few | CASSQDLAGTYNEQFF
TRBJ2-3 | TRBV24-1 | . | CAAGTSGSSDTQYF
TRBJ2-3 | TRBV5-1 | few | CASSPGPDGGDTQYF
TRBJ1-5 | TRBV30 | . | CAWSVPGSGNQPQHF
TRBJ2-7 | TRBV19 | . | CASSLGQGVDEQYF
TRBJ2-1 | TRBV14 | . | CASSQEVISYNEQFF
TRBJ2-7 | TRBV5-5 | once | CASSLGQGVYEQYF
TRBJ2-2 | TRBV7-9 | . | CASSKTGTGPTGELFF
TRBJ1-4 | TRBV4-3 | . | CASSQDWSREKLFF
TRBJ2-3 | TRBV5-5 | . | CASSGLATTDTQYF
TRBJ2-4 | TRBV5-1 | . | CASSLGTGAKNIQYF
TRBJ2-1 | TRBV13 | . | CASSSERNYNEQFF